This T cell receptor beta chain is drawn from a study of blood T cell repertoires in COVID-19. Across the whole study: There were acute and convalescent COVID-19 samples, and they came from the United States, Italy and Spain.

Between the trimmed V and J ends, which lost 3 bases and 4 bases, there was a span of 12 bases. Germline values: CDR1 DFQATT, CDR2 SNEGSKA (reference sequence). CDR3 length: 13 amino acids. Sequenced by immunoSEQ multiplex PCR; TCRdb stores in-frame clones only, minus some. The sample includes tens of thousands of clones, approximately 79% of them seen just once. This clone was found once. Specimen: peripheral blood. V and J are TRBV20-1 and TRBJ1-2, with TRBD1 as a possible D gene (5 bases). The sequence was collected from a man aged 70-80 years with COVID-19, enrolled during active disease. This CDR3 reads CSASPGGVYGYTF. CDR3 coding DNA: TGCAGTGCTAGTCCCGGGGGAGTCTATGGCTACACCTTC.